The rows below give T cell receptor beta chains drawn from one sample of a study of blood T cells in healthy people across ages. TCRdb re-analysed the 5' RACE reads in MiXCR, keeping a single row per CDR3 protein. The sample contains around 1.7 million distinct CDR3 sequences, 28% of which appear only once. Sequencing input: blood. These TCRs come from a woman aged 25-40 years in good health. CDR3s leave out the opening cysteine and the closing phenylalanine or tryptophan. Each record gives: CDR3 protein, V gene, J gene.

ASSYQQPYTQY	TRBV12-3/TRBV12-4	TRBJ2-3
ASSLRGSSGANVLT	TRBV3-1	TRBJ2-6
ASSMSGDLYEQY	TRBV28	TRBJ2-7
AISGPRTGDTQY	TRBV10-3	TRBJ2-3
ASSYEGRVVEQY	TRBV6-2/TRBV6-3	TRBJ2-7
ASSLEPLSTRNQY	TRBV7-8	TRBJ2-4
ASSARIGSGANVLT	TRBV11-2	TRBJ2-6
ASSPPGAAGDTQY	TRBV4-1	TRBJ2-3
ATRGYQETQY	TRBV7-9	TRBJ2-5
ASNLDGFYEQY	TRBV5-1	TRBJ2-7
ASSPRRKGPYEQY	TRBV27	TRBJ2-7
ASSLAPRHKLTDTQY	TRBV7-6	TRBJ2-3
ASSLMELLGNPSGYT	TRBV5-1	TRBJ1-2
ASSWTSRGSSTDTQY	TRBV7-2	TRBJ2-3
ASRWTSGGRGILAKRSYNEQF	TRBV5-1	TRBJ2-1
TSSLAGVYNEQF	TRBV4-1	TRBJ2-1
ASSLREQHYEQY	TRBV7-9	TRBJ2-7
SARHPTGDTDTQY	TRBV20-1	TRBJ2-3
ASSLTALTYNEQF	TRBV3-1	TRBJ2-1
ASSNYRGGATDTQY	TRBV5-1	TRBJ2-3
ASSRGTSVYNEQF	TRBV11-2	TRBJ2-1
ASKDQYYGYT	TRBV12-3/TRBV12-4	TRBJ1-2
ASTPIGVSIEQF	TRBV5-1	TRBJ2-1
ASSLYRAANYGYT	TRBV7-2	TRBJ1-2
ASSRVTVTGTEAF	TRBV6-5	TRBJ1-1
ASSLTSGSTPRDYEQY	TRBV5-1	TRBJ2-7
ASGTGDSTDTQY	TRBV5-1	TRBJ2-3
ASSGWRSGANVLT	TRBV7-8	TRBJ2-6
ASSLLAGDVDTQY	TRBV7-2	TRBJ2-3
ASSLSSQGAYEQY	TRBV27	TRBJ2-7
ASTLPGSQISGQY	TRBV7-9	TRBJ2-7
AISESVGLSYEQY	TRBV10-3	TRBJ2-7
SVDLGGSYNEQF	TRBV29-1	TRBJ2-1
SVDGSRALLAGGRTDTQY	TRBV29-1	TRBJ2-3
ASCEQMSDTQY	TRBV5-1	TRBJ2-3